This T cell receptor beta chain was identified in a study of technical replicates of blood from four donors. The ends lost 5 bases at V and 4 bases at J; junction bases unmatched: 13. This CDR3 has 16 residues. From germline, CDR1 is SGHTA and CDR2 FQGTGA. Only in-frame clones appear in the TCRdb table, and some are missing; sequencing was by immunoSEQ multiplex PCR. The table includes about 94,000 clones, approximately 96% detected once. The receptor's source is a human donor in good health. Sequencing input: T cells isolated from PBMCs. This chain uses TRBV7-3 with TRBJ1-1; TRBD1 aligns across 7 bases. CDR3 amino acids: CASSRSGGQHTTEAFF. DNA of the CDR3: TGTGCCAGCAGCCGCTCCGGGGGACAGCACACCACTGAAGCTTTCTTT.